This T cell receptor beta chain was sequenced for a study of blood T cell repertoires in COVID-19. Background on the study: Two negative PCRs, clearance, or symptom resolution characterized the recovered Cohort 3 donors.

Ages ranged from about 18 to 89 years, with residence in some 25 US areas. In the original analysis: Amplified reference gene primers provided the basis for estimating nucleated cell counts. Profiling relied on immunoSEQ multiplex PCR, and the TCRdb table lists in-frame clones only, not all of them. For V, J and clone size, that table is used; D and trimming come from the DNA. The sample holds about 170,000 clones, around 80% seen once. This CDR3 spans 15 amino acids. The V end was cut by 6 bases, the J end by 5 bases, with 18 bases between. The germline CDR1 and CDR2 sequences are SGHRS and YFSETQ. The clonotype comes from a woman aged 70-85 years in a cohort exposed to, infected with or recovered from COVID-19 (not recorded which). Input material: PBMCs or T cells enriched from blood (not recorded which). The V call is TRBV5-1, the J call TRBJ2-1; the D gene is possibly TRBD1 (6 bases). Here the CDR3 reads CASTWTFSGDNEQFF. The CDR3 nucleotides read TGCGCCAGCACATGGACCTTTTCAGGGGACAATGAGCAGTTCTTC.